The TCR beta chain under discussion was sequenced for a study of shared clonotypes between healthy human individuals. Regarding the study as a whole: The study found roughly 5% of naive CD4 clonotypes shared across a few donors.

Per germline, CDR1 SGHNT and CDR2 YENEEA. The CDR3 sequence is 13 residues long. The V end was cut by 0 bases, the J end by 5 bases, with 8 bases between. Per the original data handling: From ImmunoSEQ came sequences covering only the junction and carrying no quality scores, so filtering differed. Measured with immunoSEQ multiplex PCR; TCRdb has only the in-frame clones, and not every one. That table supplies the V and J calls and clone size; D and trimming were determined from the DNA. The table records over 2 million clones, less than 95% of them present only once. Worth noting for this clone: Its specificity is not known.

All donors qualified as healthy HIV-negative adults and had experienced no recent acute infections or vaccinations. Within Nashville, Tennessee resided all donors, each a Caucasian adult. The receptor was isolated from a man aged 18 to 30 in good health. Some clones in this sample may be carry-over from other donors' samples. Sequencing input: naive CD4+ T cells from PBMCs. Specified subset: CD45RA+ positively selected. V is TRBV11-3 and J is TRBJ2-7; the D is unclear. Written as DNA, the CDR3 is TGTGCCAGCAGCTTAGATCCAACCCACGAGCAGTACTTC. The encoded protein is CASSLDPTHEQYF. The variable domain in full, completed from reference TRBV11-3 and TRBJ2-7, reads EAGVVQSPRYKIIEKKQPVAFWCNPISGHNTLYWYLQNLGQGPELLIRYENEEAVDDSQLPKDRFSAERLKGVDSTLKIQPAELGDSAVYLCASSLDPTHEQYFGPGTRLTVT.